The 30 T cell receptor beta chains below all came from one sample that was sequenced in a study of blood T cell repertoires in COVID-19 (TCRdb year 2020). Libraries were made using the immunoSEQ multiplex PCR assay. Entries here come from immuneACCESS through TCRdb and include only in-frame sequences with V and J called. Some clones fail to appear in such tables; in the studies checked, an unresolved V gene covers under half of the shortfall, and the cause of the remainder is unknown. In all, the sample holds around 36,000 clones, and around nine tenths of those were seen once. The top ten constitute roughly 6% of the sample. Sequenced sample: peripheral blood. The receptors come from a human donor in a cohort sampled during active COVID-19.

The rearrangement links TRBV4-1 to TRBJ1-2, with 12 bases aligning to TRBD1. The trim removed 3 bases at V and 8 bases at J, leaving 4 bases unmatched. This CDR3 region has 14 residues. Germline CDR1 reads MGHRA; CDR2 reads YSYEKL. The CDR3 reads CASSQGTGGRGYTF. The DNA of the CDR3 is TGCGCCAGCAGCCAGGGGACAGGGGGCCGGGGCTACACCTTC.

The CDR3 DNA reads TGTGCCAGCAGCGTAACAGGGGCGGCCAACTATGGCTACACCTTC. Translated, it gives CASSVTGAANYGYTF. The chain is built from TRBV7-8 and TRBJ1-2; 7 bases agree with TRBD1. J gave up 2 bases and V 5 bases, and 8 bases lay outside the gene matches. The CDR3 loop spans 15 amino acids. The germline V gene encodes CDR1 SGHVS and CDR2 FQNEAQ.

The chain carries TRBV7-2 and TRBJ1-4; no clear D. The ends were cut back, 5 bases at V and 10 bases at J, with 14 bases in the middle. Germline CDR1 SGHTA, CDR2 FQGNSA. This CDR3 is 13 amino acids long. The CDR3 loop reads CASSPNEGGKLFF. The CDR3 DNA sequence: TGTGCCAGCAGCCCCAATGAGGGCGGAAAACTGTTTTTT.

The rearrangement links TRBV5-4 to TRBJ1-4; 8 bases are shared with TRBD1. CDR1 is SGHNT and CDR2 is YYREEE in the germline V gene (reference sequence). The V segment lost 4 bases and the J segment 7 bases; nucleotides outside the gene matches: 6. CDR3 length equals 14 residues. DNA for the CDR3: TGTGCCAGCAGCCCACAGGGGGAAGCTGAAAAACTGTTTTTT. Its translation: CASSPQGEAEKLFF.

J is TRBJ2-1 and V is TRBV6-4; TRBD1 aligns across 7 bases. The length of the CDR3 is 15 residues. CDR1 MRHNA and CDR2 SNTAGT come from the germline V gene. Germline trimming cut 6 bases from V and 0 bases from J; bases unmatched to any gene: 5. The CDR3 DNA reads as TGTGCCAGCAGCCAGACAGGGCACTCCTACAATGAGCAGTTCTTC. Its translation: CASSQTGHSYNEQFF.

CDR3 amino acids: CASSRLAGYNEQFF. The CDR3, as DNA: TGTGCCAGCAGTCGACTAGCGGGGTACAATGAGCAGTTCTTC. V and J are TRBV6-5 and TRBJ2-1; 11 bases are shared with TRBD2. Trimming removed 5 bases from V and 4 bases from J; junction bases left unmatched: 1. The CDR3 length is 14 residues. The germline V gene has CDR1 MNHEY and CDR2 SVGAGI.

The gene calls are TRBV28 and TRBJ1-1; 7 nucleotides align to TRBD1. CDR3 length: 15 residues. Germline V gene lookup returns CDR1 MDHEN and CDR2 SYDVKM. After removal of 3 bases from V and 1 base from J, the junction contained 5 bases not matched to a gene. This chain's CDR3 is CASSFGGTANTEAFF. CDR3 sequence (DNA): TGTGCCAGCAGTTTCGGCGGGACAGCGAACACTGAAGCTTTCTTT.

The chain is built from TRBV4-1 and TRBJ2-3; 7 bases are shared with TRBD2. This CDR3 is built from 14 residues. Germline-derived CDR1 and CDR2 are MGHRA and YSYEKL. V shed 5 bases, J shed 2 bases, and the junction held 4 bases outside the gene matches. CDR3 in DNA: TGCGCCAGCAGCTACGGGACTAACACAGATACGCAGTATTTT. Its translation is CASSYGTNTDTQYF.

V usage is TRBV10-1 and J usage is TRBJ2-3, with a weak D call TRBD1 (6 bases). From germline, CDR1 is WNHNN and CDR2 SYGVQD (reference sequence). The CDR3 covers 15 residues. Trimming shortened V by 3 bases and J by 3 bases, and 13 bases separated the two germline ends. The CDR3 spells CASSDRGKGTDTQYF. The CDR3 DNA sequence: TGCGCCAGCAGTGATAGGGGGAAGGGTACAGATACGCAGTATTTT.

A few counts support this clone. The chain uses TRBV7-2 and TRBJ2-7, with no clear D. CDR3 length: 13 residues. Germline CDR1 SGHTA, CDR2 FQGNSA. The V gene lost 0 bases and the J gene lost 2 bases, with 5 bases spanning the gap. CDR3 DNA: TGTGCCAGCAGCTTAGCGGCCCCCTACGAGCAGTACTTC. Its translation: CASSLAAPYEQYF.

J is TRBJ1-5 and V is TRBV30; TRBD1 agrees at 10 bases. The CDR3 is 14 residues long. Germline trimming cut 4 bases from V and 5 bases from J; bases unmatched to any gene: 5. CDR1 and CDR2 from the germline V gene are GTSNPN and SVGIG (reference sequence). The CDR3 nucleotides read TGTGCCTGGACGACAGGGGGCGCGGATCAGCCCCAGCATTTT. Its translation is CAWTTGGADQPQHF.

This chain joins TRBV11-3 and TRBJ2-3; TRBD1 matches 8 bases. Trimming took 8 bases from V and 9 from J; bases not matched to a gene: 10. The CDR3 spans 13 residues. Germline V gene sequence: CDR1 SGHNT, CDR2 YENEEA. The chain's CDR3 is CASGRGLGGTQYF. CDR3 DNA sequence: TGTGCCAGCGGCAGGGGGCTAGGGGGGACGCAGTATTTT.

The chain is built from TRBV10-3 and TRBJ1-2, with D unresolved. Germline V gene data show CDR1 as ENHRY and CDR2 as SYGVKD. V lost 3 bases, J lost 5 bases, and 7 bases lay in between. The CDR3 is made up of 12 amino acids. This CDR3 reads CAISEQNYGYTF. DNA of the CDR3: TGTGCCATCAGTGAACAGAATTATGGCTACACCTTC.

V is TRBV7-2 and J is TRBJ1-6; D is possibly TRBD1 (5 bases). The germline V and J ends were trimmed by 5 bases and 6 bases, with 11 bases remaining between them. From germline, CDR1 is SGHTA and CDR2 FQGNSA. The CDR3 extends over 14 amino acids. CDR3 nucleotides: TGTGCCAGCAGCCCTGGGGGGGTTAATTCACCCCTCCACTTT. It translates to CASSPGGVNSPLHF.

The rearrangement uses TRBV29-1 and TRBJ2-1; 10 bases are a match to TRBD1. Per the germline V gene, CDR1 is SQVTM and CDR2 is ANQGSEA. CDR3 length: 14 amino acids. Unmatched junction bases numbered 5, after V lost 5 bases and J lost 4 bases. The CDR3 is CSVPGTGVYNEQFF. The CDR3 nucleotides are TGCAGCGTTCCCGGGACAGGGGTTTACAATGAGCAGTTCTTC.

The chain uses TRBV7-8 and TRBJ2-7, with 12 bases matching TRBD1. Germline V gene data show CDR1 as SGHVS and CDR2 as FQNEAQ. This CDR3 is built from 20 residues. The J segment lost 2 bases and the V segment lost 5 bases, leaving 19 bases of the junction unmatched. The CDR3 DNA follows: TGTGCCAGCAGCCCATCCAGCCGGGACAGGGGGCTATTATCGACCTACGAGCAGTACTTC. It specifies CASSPSSRDRGLLSTYEQYF.

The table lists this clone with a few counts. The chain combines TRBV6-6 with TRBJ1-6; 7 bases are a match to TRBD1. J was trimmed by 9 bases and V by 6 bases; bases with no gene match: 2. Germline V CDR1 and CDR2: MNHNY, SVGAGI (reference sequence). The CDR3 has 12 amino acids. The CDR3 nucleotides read TGTGCCAGCAGGACAGGGAGTTCACCCCTCCACTTT. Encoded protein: CASRTGSSPLHF.

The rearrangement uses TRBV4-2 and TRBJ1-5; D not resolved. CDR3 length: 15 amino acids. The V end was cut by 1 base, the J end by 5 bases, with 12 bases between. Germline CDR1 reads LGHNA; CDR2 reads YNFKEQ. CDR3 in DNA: TGTGCCAGCAGCCAAGCCCCCGACGGGTATCAGCCCCAGCATTTT. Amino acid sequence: CASSQAPDGYQPQHF.

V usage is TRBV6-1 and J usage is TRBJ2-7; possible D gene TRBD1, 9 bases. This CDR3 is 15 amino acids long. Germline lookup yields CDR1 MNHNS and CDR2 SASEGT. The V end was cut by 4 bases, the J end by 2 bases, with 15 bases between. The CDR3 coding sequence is TGTGCCAGCAGTGTAGCGGGACAGGGTACCTACGAGCAGTACTTC. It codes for CASSVAGQGTYEQYF.

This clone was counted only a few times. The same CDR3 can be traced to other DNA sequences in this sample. The CDR3 reads CASSLGGGTEAFF. CDR3 coding DNA: TGTGCCAGCAGTTTGGGGGGTGGCACTGAAGCTTTCTTT. The rearrangement joins TRBV12-3 or TRBV12-4 to TRBJ1-1, with D tentatively TRBD1 (5 bases). There are 13 residues in the CDR3. V lost 3 bases to trimming and J lost 4 bases, with 9 bases between them.

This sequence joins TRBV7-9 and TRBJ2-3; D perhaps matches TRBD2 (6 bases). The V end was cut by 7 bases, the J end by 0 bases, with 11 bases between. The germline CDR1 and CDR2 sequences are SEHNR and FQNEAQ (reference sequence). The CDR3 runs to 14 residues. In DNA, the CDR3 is TGTGCCAGCACCGAGGAGGGGAGCACAGATACGCAGTATTTT. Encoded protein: CASTEEGSTDTQYF.

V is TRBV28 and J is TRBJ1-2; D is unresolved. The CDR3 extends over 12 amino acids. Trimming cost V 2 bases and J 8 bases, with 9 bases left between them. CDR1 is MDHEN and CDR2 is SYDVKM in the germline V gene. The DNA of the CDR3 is TGTGCCAGCAGTTTAGCCGGGAACGGCTACACCTTC. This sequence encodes CASSLAGNGYTF.

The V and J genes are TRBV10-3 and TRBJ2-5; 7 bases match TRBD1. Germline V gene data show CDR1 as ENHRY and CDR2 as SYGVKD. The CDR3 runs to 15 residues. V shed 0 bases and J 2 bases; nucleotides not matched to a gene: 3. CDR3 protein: CAISESGQLQETQYF. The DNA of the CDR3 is TGTGCCATCAGTGAGTCGGGACAGCTACAAGAGACCCAGTACTTC.

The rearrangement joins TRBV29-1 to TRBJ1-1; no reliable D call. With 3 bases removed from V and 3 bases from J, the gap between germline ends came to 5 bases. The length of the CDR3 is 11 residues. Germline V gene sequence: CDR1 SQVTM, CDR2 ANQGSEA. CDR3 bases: TGCAGCGTTGACACTTACACTGAAGCTTTCTTT. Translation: CSVDTYTEAFF.

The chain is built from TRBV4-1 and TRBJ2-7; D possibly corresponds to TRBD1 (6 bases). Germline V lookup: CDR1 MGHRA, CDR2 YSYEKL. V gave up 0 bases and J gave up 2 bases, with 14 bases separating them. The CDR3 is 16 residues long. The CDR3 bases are TGCGCCAGCAGCCAAGATAGGGGGACCCTTCCCTACGAGCAGTACTTC. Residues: CASSQDRGTLPYEQYF.

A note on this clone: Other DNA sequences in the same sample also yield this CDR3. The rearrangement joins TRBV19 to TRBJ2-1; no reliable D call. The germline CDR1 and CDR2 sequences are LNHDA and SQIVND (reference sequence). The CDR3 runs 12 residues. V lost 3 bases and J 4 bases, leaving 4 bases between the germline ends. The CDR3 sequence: CASSMRYNEQFF. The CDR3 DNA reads TGTGCCAGTAGTATGAGATACAATGAGCAGTTCTTC.

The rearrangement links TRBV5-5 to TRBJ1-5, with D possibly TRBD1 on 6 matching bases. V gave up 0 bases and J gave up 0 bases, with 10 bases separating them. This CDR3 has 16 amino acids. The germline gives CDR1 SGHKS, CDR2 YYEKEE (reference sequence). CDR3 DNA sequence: TGTGCCAGCAGCTTGGCTACAGGGTATAGCAATCAGCCCCAGCATTTT. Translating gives CASSLATGYSNQPQHF.

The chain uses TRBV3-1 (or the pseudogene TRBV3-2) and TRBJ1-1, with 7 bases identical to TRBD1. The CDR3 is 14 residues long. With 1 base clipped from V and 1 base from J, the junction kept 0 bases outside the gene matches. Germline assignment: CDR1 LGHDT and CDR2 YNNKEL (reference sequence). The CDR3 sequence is CASSQGTGNTEAFF. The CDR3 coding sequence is TGTGCCAGCAGCCAAGGGACAGGGAACACTGAAGCTTTCTTT.

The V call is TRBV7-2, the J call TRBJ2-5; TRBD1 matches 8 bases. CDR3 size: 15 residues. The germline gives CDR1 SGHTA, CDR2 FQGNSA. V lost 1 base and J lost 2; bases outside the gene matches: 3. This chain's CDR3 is CASSLDGTGQETQYF. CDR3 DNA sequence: TGTGCCAGCAGCTTAGACGGGACAGGACAAGAGACCCAGTACTTC.

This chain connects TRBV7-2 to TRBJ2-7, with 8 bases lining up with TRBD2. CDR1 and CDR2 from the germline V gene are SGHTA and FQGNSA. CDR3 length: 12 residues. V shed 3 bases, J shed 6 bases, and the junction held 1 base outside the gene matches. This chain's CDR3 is CASSLGLGEQYF. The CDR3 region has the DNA TGTGCCAGCAGCTTGGGACTAGGCGAGCAGTACTTC.